The sequence of this TCR beta chain was determined in a study of shared clonotypes between healthy human individuals. The V and J ends lost 7 bases and 7 bases respectively, with 11 bases between them. The germline gives CDR1 ENHRY, CDR2 SYGVKD. This CDR3 is built from 13 residues. Profiling relied on immunoSEQ multiplex PCR, and the TCRdb table lists in-frame clones only, not all of them. The sample shows about 960,000 clones, 70% to 85% of them seen only once. The clonotype originates from a man younger than 35 in good health. The sequencing input was memory CD4+ T cells sorted from blood. Subset of the sample: CD45RA-negative fraction. The chain couples TRBV10-3 to TRBJ1-6; D may be TRBD1 (6 bases). This CDR3 reads CAITQGYNSPLHF. The CDR3 coding sequence is TGTGCCATCACACAGGGTTACAATTCACCCCTCCACTTT.